The clone carrying this T cell receptor (beta chain) was observed many times. This entry comes from a study of human T cells and chemical hapten exposure. V shed 5 bases and J shed 1 base, with 10 bases lying between them. The germline gives CDR1 DFQATT, CDR2 SNEGSKA (reference sequence). The CDR3 runs 13 residues. Authors' processing steps: A typical sample had roughly 91,000 TCRs, with 23,224 to 690,600 overall. TCRdb used MiXCR to reprocess the RACE reads, holding one entry per CDR3 protein. The V and J calls follow TCRdb's processing rather than the paper's. The profile shows 380,000 or so distinct CDR3 sequences, approximately 5.8% of them singletons. This sample's time point: pre-sensitization, week 0. Treatment noted: therapeutic diphenylcyclopropenone sensitization with weekly scalp DPC.

The TCR originated in a young woman with alopecia areata. Some clones in this sample may be carry-over from other donors' samples. The chain links TRBV20-1 to TRBJ2-3; D unclear. This specimen was whole blood, taken in connection with sensitization to the hapten diphenylcyclopropenone (DPC). Here the CDR3 DNA reads TGCAGTGCTCCCGGTGACGGCACAGATACGCAGTATTTT. This sequence encodes CSAPGDGTDTQYF.